These 13 T cell receptor beta chains were all obtained from the same sample, sequenced in a study of beta chain features in type 1 diabetes. Study observations and caveats: All four CD4+ subsets of Type 1 diabetes patients contained TCRB CDR3s that were moderately but significantly shorter.

Since all of the isolated RNA was reverse transcribed, expressed TCRB transcripts were what got sequenced. Only in-frame clones appear in the TCRdb table, and some are missing; sequencing was by immunoSEQ multiplex PCR. Counted here are about 160,000 clones, 8% to 8.5% occurring once; the ten biggest clones make up 0.45% to 0.6%. For these receptors, no antigen is known. Sample: central memory CD4+ T cells from blood. The origin of the receptors is a woman aged 18-30 years with type 1 diabetes.

The chain is built from TRBV7-9 and TRBJ2-7; weak D call: TRBD2 (5 bases). The CDR3 sequence is 13 residues long. Trimming removed 7 bases from V and 6 bases from J, with 16 bases in between. Germline CDR1 reads SEHNR; CDR2 reads FQNEAQ (reference sequence). The CDR3 nucleotides read TGTGCCAGCACCCGGTCGGGGAGTCTCGAGCAGTACTTC. Protein product: CASTRSGSLEQYF.

The V call is TRBV15, the J call TRBJ1-4, with D hard to call. Germline lookup yields CDR1 LNHNV and CDR2 YYDKDF (reference sequence). Trimming took 4 bases from V and 0 from J, leaving 6 bases between them. The CDR3 has 14 amino acids. CDR3 residues: CATSIQSTNEKLFF. The CDR3 nucleotides are TGTGCCACCAGCATACAATCAACTAATGAAAAACTGTTTTTT.

There are a few counts of this clone. The rearrangement uses TRBV7-3 and TRBJ2-3; 14 positions match TRBD2. The length of the CDR3 is 16 residues. Germline-derived CDR1 and CDR2 are SGHTA and FQGTGA. V was pared by 5 bases and J by 5 bases, with 6 bases of the junction left unmatched. CDR3 DNA: TGTGCCAGCAGCCCTGGACTAGCGGGAGGATTAGATACGCAGTATTTT. Its protein product is CASSPGLAGGLDTQYF. The entire variable domain, with the rest obtained from reference TRBV7-3 and TRBJ2-3, is as follows: GAGVSQTPSNKVTEKGKYVELRCDPISGHTALYWYRQSLGQGPEFLIYFQGTGAADDSGLPNDRFFAVRPEGSVSTLKIQRTERGDSAVYLCASSPGLAGGLDTQYFGPGTRLTVL.

This chain connects TRBV4-2 to TRBJ2-2; D is undetermined. The V end was cut by 2 bases, the J end by 6 bases, with 7 bases between. The CDR3 is made up of 13 amino acids. CDR1 is LGHNA, CDR2 YNFKEQ, per germline. In DNA, the CDR3 is TGTGCCAGCAGCCAACCGTTATCCGGGGAGCTGTTTTTT. Protein: CASSQPLSGELFF.

This chain connects TRBV19 to TRBJ1-1; D gene uncertain. V dropped 1 base and J dropped 4 bases, with 10 bases sitting between them. Germline V gives CDR1 LNHDA, CDR2 SQIVND (reference sequence). This CDR3 comprises 14 residues. DNA of the CDR3: TGTGCCAGTAGTATAGGGCAAAGGAGCACTGAAGCTTTCTTT. This translates into CASSIGQRSTEAFF.

V is TRBV18 and J is TRBJ2-7; TRBD1 is a possible D gene (5 bases). Looked up from germline, CDR1 is KGHSH and CDR2 is LQKENI. V lost 2 bases, J lost 4 bases, and 12 bases lay in between. The CDR3 has 14 amino acids. The CDR3, as DNA: TGTGCCAGCTCACCATCTGCAGGGATATACGAGCAGTACTTC. Encoded protein: CASSPSAGIYEQYF.

A single count supports this clone. The CDR3 protein is CASSPLTSGGARNTQYF. CDR3 nucleotide sequence: TGTGCCAGCAGCCCGCTGACTAGCGGGGGGGCAAGAAATACGCAGTATTTT. V is TRBV5-6 and J is TRBJ2-3; 14 bases map to TRBD2. The CDR3 loop spans 17 amino acids. The V gene end was trimmed by 4 bases and the J gene end by 7 bases; junction bases not matched to a gene: 11. CDR1 SGHDT and CDR2 YYEEEE come from the germline V gene.

The sample holds a few counts of this clone. The V and J genes are TRBV29-1 and TRBJ1-2; TRBD1 might be the D (6 bases). Per germline, CDR1 SQVTM and CDR2 ANQGSEA. The CDR3 runs 13 residues. V was shortened by 7 bases and J by 4 bases, with 16 bases between the two germline ends. The CDR3 DNA follows: TGCAGCGGATCCCGGGACACGAGCTATGGCTACACCTTC. Translating gives CSGSRDTSYGYTF.

In regard to this clone: Other DNA sequences in this sample translate to the same CDR3. This chain connects TRBV19 to TRBJ2-1; the match to TRBD2 covers 7 bases. V lost 0 bases, J lost 2 bases, and 4 bases stayed unmatched. Germline V CDR1 and CDR2: LNHDA, SQIVND (reference sequence). This CDR3 is 16 amino acids long. The CDR3 spells CASSIDRAGTYNEQFF. In DNA form, the CDR3 reads TGTGCCAGTAGTATAGATCGAGCGGGAACCTACAATGAGCAGTTCTTC.

This clone came up a few times. The chain couples TRBV6-1 to TRBJ2-2, with D perhaps TRBD1 (6 bases). The length of the CDR3 is 13 residues. The germline V and J ends were trimmed by 6 bases and 1 base, with 6 bases remaining between them. Looked up from germline, CDR1 is MNHNS and CDR2 is SASEGT. CDR3 amino acids: CASRTGNTGELFF. The CDR3 nucleotides read TGTGCCAGCAGGACAGGGAACACCGGGGAGCTGTTTTTT.

In its sample, this clone was seen a few times. V gene TRBV19 combines with J gene TRBJ2-5; no reliable D call. The V gene lost 2 bases and the J gene lost 5 bases, with 12 bases spanning the gap. Germline V gives CDR1 LNHDA, CDR2 SQIVND (reference sequence). The CDR3 is 14 residues long. In nucleotides, the CDR3 is TGTGCCAGTAGTATAACGACGGCGGCGGAGACCCAGTACTTC. This encodes CASSITTAAETQYF.

This clone was found a few times. The V call is TRBV27, the J call TRBJ2-7, with TRBD1 matching 7 bases. CDR3 length equals 15 residues. The germline gives CDR1 MNHEY, CDR2 SMNVEV (reference sequence). J lost 0 bases, V lost 6 bases, and 8 bases had no gene match. CDR3 region: CASSPGQASSYEQYF. The CDR3 DNA follows: TGTGCCAGCAGCCCCGGACAGGCGAGCTCCTACGAGCAGTACTTC.

The chain employs TRBV7-2 and TRBJ1-5; no reliable D call. The V gene's germline CDR1 is SGHTA and CDR2 FQGNSA. The CDR3 length is 13 residues. The germline V and J ends were trimmed by 5 bases and 5 bases, with 10 bases remaining between them. The CDR3 is CASSAVRDQPQHF. The CDR3 DNA sequence: TGTGCCAGCAGCGCGGTGCGCGATCAGCCCCAGCATTTT.